This TCR beta chain was sequenced for a study of Graves' ophthalmopathy and Graves' hyperthyroidism. RNA transcripts were the template, and TCR beta CDR3 regions were amplified from them. Amplification began with first-round RT-PCR using HTBI primers, then second-round multiplex PCR was performed. TCRdb reprocessed the multiplex PCR reads with MiXCR, giving one entry per CDR3 protein. The profile shows some 1.1 million distinct CDR3 sequences, less than 45% of them singletons. Ten or more counts support this clonotype. Sequences were obtained from peripheral blood or thyroid tissue (not recorded which). The receptor's source is an adult man with Graves' hyperthyroidism.

The CDR3 DNA reads TGCGCCAGCAGCTTTGTGGGGGAAGAGACCCAGTACTTC. Translating it yields CASSFVGEETQYF. This sequence joins TRBV5-1 and TRBJ2-5; tentatively, D is TRBD1 or TRBD2 (5 bases each). The length of the CDR3 is 13 residues. Looked up from germline, CDR1 is SGHRS and CDR2 is YFSETQ. Trimming took 2 bases from V and 3 from J, leaving 8 bases between them.